These 16 T cell receptor beta chains came from one sample sequenced in a study of T-cell reconstitution after alpha-beta-depleted transplantation in children. During its preparation, the TCRbeta library received unique molecular identifiers. TCRdb re-called the PCR reads with MiXCR, one entry per CDR3 protein. This sample carries 200,000 or so distinct CDR3 sequences, roughly 6.5% of them seen once, and the ten largest clones take roughly 4.8%. This sample comprised PBMCs, obtained before TCRalphabeta/CD19-depleted stem cell transplant. The receptors come from a girl in the first two years of life with combined immunodeficiency, due to receive a stem cell transplant.

This clonotype has a count of ten or more. The chain uses TRBV20-1 and TRBJ1-2, with D possibly being TRBD1 (5 bases). Trimming stripped 4 bases from V and 8 bases from J, with 23 bases between. Germline values: CDR1 DFQATT, CDR2 SNEGSKA (reference sequence). CDR3 length: 15 amino acids. DNA of the CDR3: TGCAGTGCTAAATCGCCAGGCAGGGAGATATGGGGCTACACCTTC. It yields the protein CSAKSPGREIWGYTF.

This clonotype occurred a few times. The chain combines TRBV3-1 with TRBJ1-2, with a tentative D call TRBD1 (5 bases). Trimming left V 1 base short and J 8 bases short, with 14 bases between. This CDR3 contains 14 residues. Per the germline V gene, CDR1 is LGHDT and CDR2 is YNNKEL (reference sequence). The CDR3 DNA sequence: TGTGCCAGCAGCCAAGCGGGGCAGGGATACGGCTACACCTTC. It yields the protein CASSQAGQGYGYTF.

This rearrangement joins TRBV29-1 to TRBJ1-2; 7 bases map to TRBD1. The length of the CDR3 is 14 residues. In germline, CDR1 is SQVTM, CDR2 ANQGSEA. The V segment lost 6 bases and the J segment 0 bases; nucleotides outside the gene matches: 7. The CDR3 sequence is CSVVTGAPNYGYTF. The CDR3 bases are TGCAGCGTGGTTACAGGGGCCCCTAACTATGGCTACACCTTC.

The chain has TRBV7-9 and TRBJ2-7; D uncertain. Trimming took off 1 base at V and 1 base at J, with 11 bases between the two ends. CDR1 and CDR2 (germline): SEHNR, FQNEAQ (reference sequence). The CDR3 contains 15 residues. The CDR3 nucleotides are TGTGCCAGCAGCTTAGTGGGGTCTAATTCCTACGAGCAGTACTTC. Protein: CASSLVGSNSYEQYF. Based on the CDR3 plus reference TRBV7-9 and TRBJ2-7, the full variable domain is DTGVSQNPRHKITKRGQNVTFRCDPISEHNRLYWYRQTLGQGPEFLTYFQNEAQLEKSRLLSDRFSAERPKGSFSTLEIQRTEQGDSAMYLCASSLVGSNSYEQYFGPGTRLTVT.

Ten or more counts support this clonotype. The chain uses TRBV7-2 and TRBJ2-1; D not resolved. In germline, CDR1 is SGHTA, CDR2 FQGNSA. CDR3 size: 14 residues. V was trimmed by 4 bases and J by 4 bases, leaving 11 bases between them. CDR3: CASSSYGAYNEQFF. The CDR3 region has the DNA TGTGCCAGCAGCTCGTACGGCGCTTACAATGAGCAGTTCTTC.

CDR3 in amino acids: CASSPHNQPQHF. CDR3 in DNA: TGTGCCAGCAGCCCGCACAATCAGCCCCAGCATTTT. The chain uses TRBV12-3 or TRBV12-4 and TRBJ1-5; D unclear. The CDR3 extends over 12 amino acids. The V end lost 6 bases, the J end lost 3 bases, and 6 bases lay between the germline ends.

This clonotype was recorded many times. The V and J genes are TRBV29-1 and TRBJ2-1, with D possibly being TRBD1 or TRBD2 (6 bases each). The V end was cut by 3 bases, the J end by 6 bases, with 24 bases between. Germline values: CDR1 SQVTM, CDR2 ANQGSEA. The CDR3 is made up of 17 amino acids. The CDR3 DNA reads TGCAGCGTTGATGGGGGGCCGACTAGTCTTCGGCTCAATGAGCAGTTCTTC. Amino acids: CSVDGGPTSLRLNEQFF.

This clonotype was observed at least ten times. V usage is TRBV6-2 or TRBV6-3 and J usage is TRBJ1-1; TRBD1 matches 7 bases. Trimming at V came to 6 bases and at J to 7 bases, leaving 11 bases not matched to a gene. CDR3 length: 14 residues. Germline loops: CDR1 MNHEY, CDR2 SVGEGT. In DNA, the CDR3 is TGTGCCAGCAGCATCCCTGGACAGGACAATGAAGCTTTCTTT. Amino acids: CASSIPGQDNEAFF.

This clonotype was counted ten times or more. The chain recombines TRBV6-5 with TRBJ1-4, with D unresolved. V was pared by 0 bases and J by 2 bases, with 10 bases between. This CDR3 is built from 16 residues. Germline V gives CDR1 MNHEY, CDR2 SVGAGI. The CDR3 DNA reads as TGTGCCAGCAGTTACTCGAATCAGACGACTAATGAAAAACTGTTTTTT. It is translated as CASSYSNQTTNEKLFF.

This clonotype occurred a few times. This chain connects TRBV20-1 to TRBJ1-5; a possible D gene is TRBD1 (6 bases). The CDR3 consists of 19 residues. The ends were cut back, 0 bases at V and 0 bases at J, with 21 bases in the middle. The germline V gene has CDR1 DFQATT and CDR2 SNEGSKA (reference sequence). The CDR3 sequence is CSARDRGQGRFYSNQPQHF. In nucleotides, the CDR3 is TGCAGTGCTAGAGATCGTGGCCAGGGGCGATTTTATAGCAATCAGCCCCAGCATTTT.

This clonotype was seen at least ten times. The gene calls are TRBV27 and TRBJ2-7; D perhaps matches TRBD1 (6 bases). This CDR3 is built from 14 residues. Trimming pared 3 bases from V and 3 bases from J, leaving 12 bases between. CDR1 and CDR2 (germline): MNHEY, SMNVEV (reference sequence). In DNA form, the CDR3 reads TGTGCCAGCAGTTTGGAAGCAGGGGTCTACGAGCAGTACTTC. This gives the protein CASSLEAGVYEQYF.

This clonotype has ten or more counts. The genes are TRBV28 and TRBJ2-5, with 9 bases that match TRBD1. Germline CDR1 MDHEN, CDR2 SYDVKM. The junction had 13 bases not matched to a gene; V was cut back by 3 bases and J by 5 bases. This CDR3 has 17 amino acids. CDR3 residues: CASSFRTGAKRVETQYF. For the CDR3, the DNA is TGTGCCAGCAGTTTTAGGACAGGGGCCAAGAGGGTGGAGACCCAGTACTTC.

On this clonotype itself: This clone may be a read error of a much larger clone one base away. The chain has TRBV10-3 and TRBJ2-5; D ambiguous. Germline V gives CDR1 ENHRY, CDR2 SYGVKD. The length of the CDR3 is 14 residues. The CDR3 DNA reads as TGTGACATCAGTGTAGGACGGACCCAAGAGACCCAGTACTTC. Residues: CDISVGRTQETQYF.

This clonotype was detected many times. The chain links TRBV12-3 or TRBV12-4 to TRBJ1-2, with D maybe TRBD1 (6 bases). This CDR3 spans 15 amino acids. Trimming cost V 5 bases and J 0 bases, with 13 bases left between them. The CDR3 protein is CASSPDSTTNYGYTF. CDR3 DNA: TGTGCCAGCAGTCCGGACAGCACCACTAACTATGGCTACACCTTC.

This clonotype was recorded many times. The chain joins TRBV6-5 to TRBJ1-6; no definite D call. Trimming took 6 bases from V and 8 from J, leaving 14 bases between them. The CDR3 spans 14 residues. Germline CDR1 MNHEY, CDR2 SVGAGI. CDR3 amino acids: CASSKRALDSPLHF. CDR3 sequence (DNA): TGTGCCAGCAGCAAACGGGCTCTCGATTCACCCCTCCACTTT.

The CDR3 region is CSANIDRELYEQYF. CDR3 sequence (DNA): TGCAGTGCTAATATTGACAGGGAACTATACGAGCAGTACTTC. The V gene is TRBV20-1, the J gene TRBJ2-7; 7 bases agree with TRBD1. The CDR3 sequence is 14 residues long. V lost 4 bases, J lost 4 bases, and 10 bases stayed unmatched. The germline V gene has CDR1 DFQATT and CDR2 SNEGSKA (reference sequence).